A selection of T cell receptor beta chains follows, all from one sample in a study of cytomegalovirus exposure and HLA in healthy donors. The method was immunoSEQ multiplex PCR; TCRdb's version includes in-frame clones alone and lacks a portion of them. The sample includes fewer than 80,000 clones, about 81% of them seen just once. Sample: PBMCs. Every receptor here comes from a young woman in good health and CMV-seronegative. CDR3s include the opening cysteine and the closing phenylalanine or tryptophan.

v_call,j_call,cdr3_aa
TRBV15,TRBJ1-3,CATSSPFSSGNTIYF
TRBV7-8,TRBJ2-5,CASSLVSPSRIRGETQYF
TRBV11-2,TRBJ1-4,CASSRTGQGAAATNEKLFF
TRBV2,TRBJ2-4,CASREGTLQYF
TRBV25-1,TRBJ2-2,CASSDMGREPGELFF
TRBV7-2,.,CASSLARGTYEQYF
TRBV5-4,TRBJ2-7,CASSYTGYEQYF
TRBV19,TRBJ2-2,CASVRGSGELFF
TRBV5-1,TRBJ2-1,CASSLHETGAYNEQFF
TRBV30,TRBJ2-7,CAWSVLAGPPYEQYF
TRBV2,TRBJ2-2,CASGWTGRTGELFF
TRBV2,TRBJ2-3,CASMWQDTDTQYF
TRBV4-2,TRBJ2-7,CASSQDSGSRSEQYF
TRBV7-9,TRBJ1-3,CASSRPRDSPGNTIYF
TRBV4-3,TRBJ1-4,CASSQEGHPFNEKLFF
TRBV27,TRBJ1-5,CASSLWAGGGNQPQHF
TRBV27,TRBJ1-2,CATTTGGHGYTF